These 19 T cell receptor beta chains originate from one sample sequenced in a study of Ad26.COV2.S vaccination and SARS-CoV-2 variants (dated by TCRdb to the early 2020s). Libraries were prepared through the immunoSEQ multiplex PCR assay. The immuneACCESS repertoire file appears here via TCRdb, limited to in-frame rearrangements. These files lack a portion of the clones; in checked studies, under half of the deficit traces to unresolved V genes, and the cause of the others is not known. The sample table contains approximately 300,000 clones; only one count was recorded for about 82% of them. The top ten clones comprise around 1.9% of the sample. What this sample's treatment or condition label stands for: 15 to 20 received Ad26.COV2.S at low or high dose, single or two shots; about 5 received placebo; per-sample allocation not given. Repertoires of vaccine and placebo recipients were sequenced from samples taken on day 63 after the first injection.

The specimen was peripheral blood, collected in a trial of Ad26.COV2.S vaccine versus placebo. These receptors came from a person between 18 and 59 years old who received the Ad26.COV2.S COVID-19 vaccine or a placebo.

The V call is TRBV5-4, the J call TRBJ1-2; TRBD1 is a possible D gene (6 bases). The CDR3 is 16 residues long. Trimming took off 0 bases at V and 6 bases at J, with 18 bases between the two ends. CDR1 is SGHNT, CDR2 YYREEE, per germline (reference sequence). CDR3 bases: TGTGCCAGCAGCTTGGCCCAACAGGGTAATATGAATGGCTACACCTTC. Translated, it gives CASSLAQQGNMNGYTF.

This rearrangement joins TRBV4-3 to TRBJ1-1; no definite D call. The CDR3 totals 13 residues. The V gene's germline CDR1 is LGHNA and CDR2 YSLEER. The V and J ends lost 3 bases and 8 bases respectively, with 13 bases between them. For the CDR3, the DNA is TGCGCCAGCAGCCACGATCCCCGGGCCGAAGCTTTCTTT. It yields the protein CASSHDPRAEAFF.

This chain connects TRBV7-8 to TRBJ2-1; TRBD2 matches at 9 bases. There are 15 residues in the CDR3. V was pared by 0 bases and J by 8 bases, with 5 bases of the junction left unmatched. Germline V gene lookup returns CDR1 SGHVS and CDR2 FQNEAQ. For the CDR3, the DNA is TGTGCCAGCAGCTTAGCTCGCGGGGGGGCACATGAGCAGTTCTTC. Amino acids: CASSLARGGAHEQFF.

This chain connects TRBV7-7 to TRBJ2-2; D gene unclear. This CDR3 spans 14 amino acids. V lost 3 bases, J lost 7 bases, and 12 bases lay in between. Germline V gene sequence: CDR1 SSHAT, CDR2 FNYEAQ (reference sequence). CDR3 coding DNA: TGTGCCAGCAGCTTGAGTTCTGGCGGCGGGGAGCTGTTTTTT. Protein sequence: CASSLSSGGGELFF.

This chain joins TRBV5-1 and TRBJ1-1, with D perhaps matching TRBD1 (6 bases). The V and J ends lost 3 bases and 5 bases respectively, with 14 bases between them. This CDR3 is 14 amino acids long. Germline V gene lookup returns CDR1 SGHRS and CDR2 YFSETQ. The CDR3 loop reads CASSSRPGETEAFF. The CDR3 coding sequence is TGCGCCAGCAGCTCCCGGCCAGGGGAGACTGAAGCTTTCTTT. The whole variable domain, remainder taken from reference TRBV5-1 and TRBJ1-1, is KAGVTQTPRYLIKTRGQQVTLSCSPISGHRSVSWYQQTPGQGLQFLFEYFSETQRNKGNFPGRFSGRQFSNSRSEMNVSTLELGDSALYLCASSSRPGETEAFFGQGTRLTVV.

This chain connects TRBV14 to TRBJ2-3; D is undetermined. V was cut by 0 bases and J by 4 bases, with 11 bases left in between. The CDR3 length is 15 residues. Germline CDR1 reads SGHDN; CDR2 reads FVKESK. CDR3 coding DNA: TGTGCCAGCAGCCAAGAGGGCAGGCCCGCAGATACGCAGTATTTT. Protein: CASSQEGRPADTQYF.

The rearrangement links TRBV6-2 or TRBV6-3 to TRBJ2-7; the match to TRBD1 covers 7 bases. The length of the CDR3 is 13 residues. From germline, CDR1 is MNHEY and CDR2 SVGEGT. V shed 4 bases and J 3 bases; nucleotides not matched to a gene: 3. The CDR3 spells CASSWGQNYEQYF. The DNA of the CDR3 is TGTGCCAGCAGTTGGGGACAGAACTACGAGCAGTACTTC.

The V call is TRBV27, the J call TRBJ1-1; unclear D gene. Trimming took off 8 bases at V and 1 base at J, with 8 bases between the two ends. The CDR3 consists of 12 residues. CDR1 is MNHEY, CDR2 SMNVEV, per germline (reference sequence). The CDR3 is CASGEGNTEAFF. CDR3 nucleotide sequence: TGTGCCAGCGGCGAGGGGAACACTGAAGCTTTCTTT.

CDR3 sequence (DNA): TGTGCCAGCAGCTTCAGGACTAGCGGGCCCAATGAGCAGTTCTTC. This gives the protein CASSFRTSGPNEQFF. The chain employs TRBV5-4 and TRBJ2-1; 11 nucleotides align to TRBD2. CDR3 length equals 15 residues. With V trimmed by 2 bases and J by 6 bases, 4 bases remained unmatched. Germline V lookup: CDR1 SGHNT, CDR2 YYREEE (reference sequence).

V gene TRBV10-3 combines with J gene TRBJ2-2, with a tentative D call TRBD1 (5 bases). Germline CDR1 and CDR2: ENHRY and SYGVKD. V lost 2 bases and J 6 bases, leaving 10 bases between the germline ends. CDR3 length equals 14 residues. Here the CDR3 reads CAISERGDAGELFF. The CDR3 DNA reads as TGTGCCATCAGTGAGAGGGGTGACGCCGGGGAGCTGTTTTTT.

This clone has only one observation. A read error may produce the germline difference seen at one junction end. The chain has TRBV7-6 and TRBJ2-1; a weak D match, TRBD2 (5 bases). The CDR3 consists of 15 residues. CDR1 is SGHVS, CDR2 FNYEAQ, per germline. The CDR3 DNA reads as TGTGCCAGCAGCCTAGCAGACCTGCCATACAATGAGCAGTTCTTC. It specifies CASSLADLPYNEQFF.

The rearrangement uses TRBV11-2 and TRBJ2-7; unclear D gene. This CDR3 comprises 11 residues. The V end was cut by 3 bases, the J end by 9 bases, with 9 bases between. Germline V gives CDR1 SGHAT, CDR2 FQNNGV. This CDR3 is CASSFEVVQYF. CDR3 coding DNA: TGTGCCAGCAGCTTCGAGGTTGTGCAGTACTTC.

This chain links TRBV4-1 with TRBJ1-1; 7 positions match TRBD1. Germline loops: CDR1 MGHRA, CDR2 YSYEKL. The CDR3 has 17 amino acids. J lost 1 base, V lost 0 bases, and 8 bases had no gene match. Written as DNA, the CDR3 is TGCGCCAGCAGCCAAGAATGGGGGGGACAGAAGAACACTGAAGCTTTCTTT. Its protein is CASSQEWGGQKNTEAFF.

This clone was detected many times. CDR3 sequence reads: CAWSGRVVSPLHF. The CDR3 nucleotides read TGTGCCTGGAGTGGTCGGGTCGTTTCACCCCTCCACTTT. This chain links TRBV30 with TRBJ1-6; D gene unclear. V lost 1 base and J 9 bases, leaving 10 bases between the germline ends. CDR3 length: 13 residues. Germline lookup yields CDR1 GTSNPN and CDR2 SVGIG (reference sequence).

V is TRBV5-1 and J is TRBJ1-2; the D is unclear. Trimming left V 0 bases short and J 5 bases short, with 11 bases between. The CDR3 is 14 residues long. CDR1 SGHRS and CDR2 YFSETQ come from the germline V gene. CDR3 DNA sequence: TGCGCCAGCAGCTTGGAGCCGGCGGCTTATGGCTACACCTTC. This sequence encodes CASSLEPAAYGYTF.

The gene calls are TRBV2 and TRBJ1-5; 7 bases match TRBD1. CDR3 length equals 13 residues. J was trimmed by 4 bases and V by 7 bases; bases with no gene match: 4. Germline CDR1 SNHLY, CDR2 FYNNEI. The CDR3 protein is CASIPDRNQPQHF. The CDR3 DNA sequence: TGTGCCAGCATACCGGACAGGAATCAGCCCCAGCATTTT.

The J gene is TRBJ2-4, the V gene TRBV19; D unresolved. This CDR3 is built from 18 residues. The germline V and J ends were trimmed by 0 bases and 3 bases, with 18 bases remaining between them. In germline, CDR1 is LNHDA, CDR2 SQIVND (reference sequence). CDR3 coding DNA: TGTGCCAGTAGTATAGAAAAAGGCTATTGGTCTGGCAAAAACATTCAGTACTTC. Encoded protein: CASSIEKGYWSGKNIQYF.

The chain recombines TRBV5-1 with TRBJ1-4; 11 bases map to TRBD1. The ends lost 2 bases at V and 5 bases at J; junction bases unmatched: 11. CDR3 length: 18 residues. Germline CDR1 SGHRS, CDR2 YFSETQ. CDR3 DNA: TGCGCCAGCAGCTTAATCCCCTTAGGACAGGGGGCGAATGAAAAACTGTTTTTT. This sequence encodes CASSLIPLGQGANEKLFF.

The CDR3 protein is CASSPSDYEQYF. The CDR3 region has the DNA TGTGCCAGCTCACCTAGCGACTACGAGCAGTACTTC. The gene calls are TRBV18 and TRBJ2-7, with D possibly being TRBD2 (5 bases). The CDR3 spans 12 residues. The germline CDR1 and CDR2 sequences are KGHSH and LQKENI. With 3 bases removed from V and 3 bases from J, the gap between germline ends came to 6 bases. Complete variable domain (other parts from reference TRBV18 and TRBJ2-7): NAGVMQNPRHLVRRRGQEARLRCSPMKGHSHVYWYRQLPEEGLKFMVYLQKENIIDESGMPKERFSAEFPKEGPSILRIQQVVRGDSAAYFCASSPSDYEQYFGPGTRLTVT.